Shown below are 14 T cell receptor beta chains from a single sample sequenced in a study of shared clonotypes between healthy human individuals. Data came from immunoSEQ multiplex PCR; TCRdb stores just in-frame clones and leaves some out. The table has some 510,000 clones, 79% seen once. The sequencing sample was made of PBMCs. The receptors come from a woman between 40 and 50 years old in good health. Some clones in this sample may be carry-over from other donors' samples.

This clone was detected only once. The rearrangement uses TRBV5-6 and TRBJ1-2; D is unresolved. Between the trimmed V and J ends, which lost 4 bases and 6 bases, there was a span of 19 bases. Germline-derived CDR1 and CDR2 are SGHDT and YYEEEE. The length of the CDR3 is 15 residues. DNA for the CDR3: TGTGCCAGCAGCATCGGCCTTAACCGGAGGGATGGCTACACCTTC. Its protein is CASSIGLNRRDGYTF. The full variable domain, in which reference TRBV5-6 and TRBJ1-2 provide the parts outside the CDR3, is DAGVTQSPTHLIKTRGQQVTLRCSPKSGHDTVSWYQQALGQGPQFIFQYYEEEERQRGNFPDRFSGHQFPNYSSELNVNALLLGDSALYLCASSIGLNRRDGYTFGSGTRLTVV.

This sequence joins TRBV10-1 and TRBJ2-3; weak D call: TRBD1 (6 bases). Germline V gene lookup returns CDR1 WNHNN and CDR2 SYGVQD (reference sequence). The CDR3 runs to 14 residues. V lost 4 bases and J 0 bases, leaving 8 bases between the germline ends. In DNA form, the CDR3 reads TGCGCCAGCAGTGTTGGGACAAGCACAGATACGCAGTATTTT. This encodes CASSVGTSTDTQYF.

This chain links TRBV28 with TRBJ2-5; D gene ambiguous. This CDR3 is 11 amino acids long. Germline V gene lookup returns CDR1 MDHEN and CDR2 SYDVKM. Trimming removed 4 bases at V and 3 bases at J, with 3 bases between. CDR3 in amino acids: CASSSEETQYF. The CDR3, as DNA: TGTGCCAGCAGTTCGGAAGAGACCCAGTACTTC.

This clone came up many times. The rearrangement uses TRBV6-5 and TRBJ1-3; possibly TRBD1 for D (5 bases). V lost 6 bases to trimming and J lost 4 bases, with 10 bases between them. The CDR3 sequence is 13 residues long. Germline loops: CDR1 MNHEY, CDR2 SVGAGI. CDR3 sequence reads: CASSRQQGNTIYF. The CDR3 DNA reads as TGTGCCAGCAGCCGACAGCAGGGAAACACCATATATTTT.

This chain uses TRBV10-3 with TRBJ2-5, with a weak D call TRBD2 (6 bases). This CDR3 spans 14 amino acids. Deletions cut 6 bases from V and 2 bases from J, with 13 bases between. Germline V gene lookup returns CDR1 ENHRY and CDR2 SYGVKD. CDR3 amino acids: CAIREGPIQETQYF. As DNA, the CDR3 is TGTGCCATCAGGGAGGGTCCCATACAAGAGACCCAGTACTTC.

This rearrangement joins TRBV21-1 to TRBJ1-3. TRBV21-1 is described as a pseudogene. The CDR3 is 16 amino acids. This chain's CDR3 is CASSRGVVYSGNTIYF. The DNA for the CDR3 is TGTGCCAGCAGCCGCGGGGTGGTCTACTCTGGAAACACCATATATTTT.

The chain couples TRBV11-1 to TRBJ2-1; D possibly corresponds to TRBD1 (6 bases). In germline, CDR1 is SGHAT, CDR2 FQDESV (reference sequence). V lost 7 bases, J lost 0 bases, and 13 bases lay in between. The CDR3 runs to 15 residues. Here the CDR3 reads CASNHRESSYNEQFF. CDR3 sequence (DNA): TGTGCCAGCAACCACAGGGAAAGCTCCTACAATGAGCAGTTCTTC.

V gene TRBV28 combines with J gene TRBJ2-5; TRBD2 matches at 7 bases. The length of the CDR3 is 15 residues. V lost 5 bases and J lost 5; bases outside the gene matches: 11. Germline CDR1 reads MDHEN; CDR2 reads SYDVKM. The CDR3 sequence: CASSGGAGLRETQYF. CDR3 DNA sequence: TGTGCCAGCAGTGGGGGAGCGGGACTGAGGGAGACCCAGTACTTC.

V usage is TRBV29-1 and J usage is TRBJ2-7; TRBD2 matches 9 bases. The trim removed 4 bases at V and 2 bases at J, leaving 12 bases unmatched. Germline CDR1 reads SQVTM; CDR2 reads ANQGSEA. The CDR3 is 16 residues long. The CDR3 bases are TGCAGCGTTGCGGGAACCGGGACTAGCAGAACCTACGAGCAGTACTTC. Residues: CSVAGTGTSRTYEQYF.

V is TRBV7-3 and J is TRBJ1-1; D might be TRBD1 (5 bases). The CDR3 has 13 amino acids. V gave up 5 bases and J gave up 10 bases, with 17 bases separating them. The V gene's germline CDR1 is SGHTA and CDR2 FQGTGA. The CDR3 protein is CASSEGAIRGAFF. CDR3 in DNA: TGTGCCAGCAGCGAAGGGGCAATCCGAGGAGCTTTCTTT.

Regarding this clone: A junction boundary mismatches the germline segment, possibly from a read error. J is TRBJ2-7 and V is TRBV7-7; D gene ambiguous. Germline CDR1 reads SSHAT; CDR2 reads FNYEAQ (reference sequence). The CDR3 loop spans 14 amino acids. The CDR3 here is CASSLDSLAREQYF. CDR3 in DNA: TGTGCTAGCAGCTTAGACTCGTTAGCTCGCGAGCAGTACTTC. Drawing the rest from reference TRBV7-7 and TRBJ2-7, the complete variable domain is GAGVSQSPRYKVTKRGQDVTLRCDPISSHATLYWYQQALGQGPEFLTYFNYEAQPDKSGLPSDRFSAERPEGSISTLTIQRTEQRDSAMYRCASSLDSLAREQYFGPGTRLTVT.

This clone has more than one count but fewer than ten. Different DNA sequences within this sample yield the same CDR3. The V gene is TRBV28, the J gene TRBJ2-3, with D perhaps being TRBD1 or TRBD2 (5 bases each). Germline V gene data show CDR1 as MDHEN and CDR2 as SYDVKM. V lost 3 bases and J lost 4, with 8 bases in between. The CDR3 covers 13 residues. The CDR3 reads CASSLRGPDTQYF. In DNA, the CDR3 is TGTGCCAGCAGTTTGAGGGGCCCAGATACGCAGTATTTT.

The chain couples TRBV15 to TRBJ1-3; D might be TRBD1 (6 bases). V lost 4 bases and J 0 bases, leaving 16 bases between the germline ends. Germline V lookup: CDR1 LNHNV, CDR2 YYDKDF (reference sequence). The CDR3 length is 17 residues. The CDR3 region has the DNA TGTGCCACCAGCACAGGAACAGGGCACTTCTCTGGAAACACCATATATTTT. This gives the protein CATSTGTGHFSGNTIYF.

The chain joins TRBV7-9 to TRBJ2-2; 7 bases are a match to TRBD2. Germline CDR1 is SEHNR and CDR2 is FQNEAQ (reference sequence). The ends lost 1 base at V and 1 base at J; junction bases unmatched: 3. There are 16 residues in the CDR3. CDR3 coding DNA: TGTGCCAGCAGCTTAGGCGGGAGCAGGAACACCGGGGAGCTGTTTTTT. Translation gives CASSLGGSRNTGELFF.